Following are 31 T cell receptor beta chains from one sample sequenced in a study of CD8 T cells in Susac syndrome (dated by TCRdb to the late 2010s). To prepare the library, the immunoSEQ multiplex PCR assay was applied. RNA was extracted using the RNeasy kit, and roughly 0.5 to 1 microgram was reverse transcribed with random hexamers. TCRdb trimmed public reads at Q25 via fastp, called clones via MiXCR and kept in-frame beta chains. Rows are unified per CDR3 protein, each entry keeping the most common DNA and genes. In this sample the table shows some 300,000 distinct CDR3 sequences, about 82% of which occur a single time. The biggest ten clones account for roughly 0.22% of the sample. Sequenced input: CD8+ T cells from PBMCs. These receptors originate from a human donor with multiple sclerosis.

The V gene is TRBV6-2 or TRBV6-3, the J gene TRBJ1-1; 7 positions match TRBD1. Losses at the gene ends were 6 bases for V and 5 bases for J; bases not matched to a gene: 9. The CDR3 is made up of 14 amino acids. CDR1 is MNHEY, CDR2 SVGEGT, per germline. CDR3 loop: CASSSAGGWTEAFF. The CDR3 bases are TGTGCCAGCAGCTCCGCAGGGGGATGGACTGAAGCTTTCTTT.

The CDR3 sequence is CASSMGPNYGYTF. Written as DNA, the CDR3 is TGTGCCAGTAGTATGGGACCTAACTATGGCTACACCTTC. This chain connects TRBV19 to TRBJ1-2, with D possibly matching TRBD1 (5 bases). Trimming cost V 3 bases and J 0 bases, with 5 bases left between them. Looked up from germline, CDR1 is LNHDA and CDR2 is SQIVND (reference sequence). The CDR3 contains 13 residues.

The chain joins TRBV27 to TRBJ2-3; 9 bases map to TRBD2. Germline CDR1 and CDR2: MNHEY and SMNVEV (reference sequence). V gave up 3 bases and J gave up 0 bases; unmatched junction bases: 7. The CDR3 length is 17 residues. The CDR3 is CASSFIPLAGSTDTQYF. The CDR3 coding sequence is TGTGCCAGCAGTTTCATCCCCCTAGCGGGAAGCACAGATACGCAGTATTTT.

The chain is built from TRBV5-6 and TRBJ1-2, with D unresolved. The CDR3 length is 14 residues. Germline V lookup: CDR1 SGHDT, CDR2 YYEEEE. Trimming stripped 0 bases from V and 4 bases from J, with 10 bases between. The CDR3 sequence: CASSLAGRLYGYTF. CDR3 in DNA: TGTGCCAGCAGCTTGGCCGGACGGCTCTATGGCTACACCTTC.

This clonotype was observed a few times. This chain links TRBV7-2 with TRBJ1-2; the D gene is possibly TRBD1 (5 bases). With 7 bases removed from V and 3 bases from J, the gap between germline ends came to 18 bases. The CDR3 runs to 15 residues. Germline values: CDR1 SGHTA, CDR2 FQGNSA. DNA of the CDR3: TGTGCCAGCATGCTGGACAATGGAGTTTACTATGGCTACACCTTC. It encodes CASMLDNGVYYGYTF.

The CDR3 DNA sequence: TGTGCCAGCACCCCCATTAACAGGGACTACGAGCAGTACTTC. Protein product: CASTPINRDYEQYF. The rearrangement uses TRBV28 and TRBJ2-7; a possible D gene is TRBD1 (6 bases). CDR3 size: 14 residues. Between the trimmed V and J ends, which lost 7 bases and 3 bases, there was a span of 16 bases. Germline values: CDR1 MDHEN, CDR2 SYDVKM.

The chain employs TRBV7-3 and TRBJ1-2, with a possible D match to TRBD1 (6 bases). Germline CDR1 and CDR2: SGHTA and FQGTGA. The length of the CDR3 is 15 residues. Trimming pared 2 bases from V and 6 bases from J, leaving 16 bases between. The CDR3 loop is CASSLGPGQLNGYTF. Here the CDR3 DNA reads TGTGCCAGCAGCTTAGGCCCCGGACAGTTGAATGGCTACACCTTC.

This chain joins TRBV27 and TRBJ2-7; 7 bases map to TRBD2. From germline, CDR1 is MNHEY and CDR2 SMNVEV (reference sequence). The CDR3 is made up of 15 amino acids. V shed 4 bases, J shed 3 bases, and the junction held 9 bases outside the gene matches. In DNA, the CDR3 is TGTGCCAGCAGTTCGCTAAGGGGACTACTCTACGAGCAGTACTTC. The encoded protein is CASSSLRGLLYEQYF.

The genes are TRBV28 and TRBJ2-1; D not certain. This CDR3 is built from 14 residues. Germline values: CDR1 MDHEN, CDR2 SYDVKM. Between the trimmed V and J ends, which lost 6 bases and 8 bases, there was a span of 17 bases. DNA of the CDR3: TGTGCCAGCAGCTCAACTCTACTTAGCCATGAGCAGTTCTTC. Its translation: CASSSTLLSHEQFF.

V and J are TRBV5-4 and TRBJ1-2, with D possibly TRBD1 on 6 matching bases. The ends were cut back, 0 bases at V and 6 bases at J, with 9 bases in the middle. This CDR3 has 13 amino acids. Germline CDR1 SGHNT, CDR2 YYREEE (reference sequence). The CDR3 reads CASSLASGDGYTF. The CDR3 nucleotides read TGTGCCAGCAGCTTGGCTTCAGGGGATGGCTACACCTTC.

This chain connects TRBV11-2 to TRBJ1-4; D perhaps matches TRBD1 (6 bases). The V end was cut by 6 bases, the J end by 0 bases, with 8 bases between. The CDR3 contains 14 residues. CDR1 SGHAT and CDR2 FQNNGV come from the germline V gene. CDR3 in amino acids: CASSNRATNEKLFF. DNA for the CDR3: TGTGCCAGCAGTAACAGGGCAACTAATGAAAAACTGTTTTTT.

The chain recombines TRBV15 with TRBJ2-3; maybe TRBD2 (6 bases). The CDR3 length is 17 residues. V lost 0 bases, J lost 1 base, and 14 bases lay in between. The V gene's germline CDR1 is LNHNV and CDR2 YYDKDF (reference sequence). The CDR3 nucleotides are TGTGCCACCAGCAGAGATCGAGAGCCTAGCGGCACAGATACGCAGTATTTT. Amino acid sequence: CATSRDREPSGTDTQYF.

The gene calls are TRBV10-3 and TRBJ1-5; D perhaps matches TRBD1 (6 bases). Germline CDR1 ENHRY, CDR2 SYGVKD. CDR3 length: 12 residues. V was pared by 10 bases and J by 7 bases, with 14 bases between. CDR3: CATRQARQPQHF. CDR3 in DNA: TGTGCCACCAGACAGGCAAGACAGCCCCAGCATTTT.

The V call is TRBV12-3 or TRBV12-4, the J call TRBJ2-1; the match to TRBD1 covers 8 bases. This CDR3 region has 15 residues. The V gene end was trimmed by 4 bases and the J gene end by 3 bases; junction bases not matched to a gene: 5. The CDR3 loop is CASSWDRSGYNEQFF. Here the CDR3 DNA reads TGTGCCAGCAGTTGGGACAGGTCGGGCTACAATGAGCAGTTCTTC.

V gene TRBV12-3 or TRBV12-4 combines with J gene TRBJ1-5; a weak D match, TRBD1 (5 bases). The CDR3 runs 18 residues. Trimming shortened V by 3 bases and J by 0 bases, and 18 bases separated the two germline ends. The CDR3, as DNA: TGTGCCAGCAGTTTGCGGGGTGGGGGGATATATAGCAATCAGCCCCAGCATTTT. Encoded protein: CASSLRGGGIYSNQPQHF.

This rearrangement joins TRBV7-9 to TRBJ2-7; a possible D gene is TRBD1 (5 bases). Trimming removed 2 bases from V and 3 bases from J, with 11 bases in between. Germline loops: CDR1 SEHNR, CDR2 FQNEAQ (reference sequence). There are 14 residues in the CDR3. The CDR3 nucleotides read TGTGCCAGCAGCTTAAACCCAGGGAACTACGAGCAGTACTTC. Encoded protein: CASSLNPGNYEQYF.

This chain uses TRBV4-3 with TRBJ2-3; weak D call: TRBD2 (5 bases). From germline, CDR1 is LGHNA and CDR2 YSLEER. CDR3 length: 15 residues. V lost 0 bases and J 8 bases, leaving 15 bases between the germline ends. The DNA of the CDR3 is TGCGCCAGCAGCCAAGACACTACTAGGTCAGTTACGCAGTATTTT. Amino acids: CASSQDTTRSVTQYF.

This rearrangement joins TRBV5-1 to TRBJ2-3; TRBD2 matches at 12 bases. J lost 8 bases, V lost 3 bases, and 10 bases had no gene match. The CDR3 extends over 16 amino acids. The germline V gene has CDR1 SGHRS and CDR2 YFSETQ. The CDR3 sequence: CASSWPLAGGLGTQYF. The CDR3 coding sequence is TGCGCCAGCAGCTGGCCACTAGCGGGAGGTTTAGGTACGCAGTATTTT.

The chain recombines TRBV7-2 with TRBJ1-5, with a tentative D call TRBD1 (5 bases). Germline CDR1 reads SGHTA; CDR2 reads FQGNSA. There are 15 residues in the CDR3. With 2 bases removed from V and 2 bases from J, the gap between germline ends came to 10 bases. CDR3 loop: CASSLWGEGNQPQHF. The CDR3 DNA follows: TGTGCCAGCAGCTTATGGGGGGAGGGCAATCAGCCCCAGCATTTT.

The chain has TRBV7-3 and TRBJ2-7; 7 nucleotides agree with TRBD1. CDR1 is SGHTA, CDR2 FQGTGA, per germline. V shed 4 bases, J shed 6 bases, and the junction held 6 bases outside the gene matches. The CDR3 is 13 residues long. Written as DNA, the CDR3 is TGTGCCAGCAGCTCCATCGGGACAGCCGAGCAGTACTTC. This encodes CASSSIGTAEQYF.

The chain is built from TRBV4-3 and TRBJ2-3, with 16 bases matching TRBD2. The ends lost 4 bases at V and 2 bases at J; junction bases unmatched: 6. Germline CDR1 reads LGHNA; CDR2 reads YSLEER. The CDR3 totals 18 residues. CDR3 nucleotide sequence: TGCGCCAGCAGCCCCGGGACTAGCGGGAGGGACGTCACAGATACGCAGTATTTT. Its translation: CASSPGTSGRDVTDTQYF.

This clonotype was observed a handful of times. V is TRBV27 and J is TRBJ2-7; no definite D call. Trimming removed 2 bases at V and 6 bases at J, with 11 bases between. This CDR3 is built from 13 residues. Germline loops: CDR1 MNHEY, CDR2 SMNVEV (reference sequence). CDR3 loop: CASSLHFWGEQYF. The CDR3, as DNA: TGTGCCAGCAGTTTACACTTTTGGGGCGAGCAGTACTTC.

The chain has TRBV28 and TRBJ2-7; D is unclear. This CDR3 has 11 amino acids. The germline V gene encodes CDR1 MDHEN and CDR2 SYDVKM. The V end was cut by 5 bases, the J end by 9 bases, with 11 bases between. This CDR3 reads CASSPSGWQYF. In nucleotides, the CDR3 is TGTGCCAGCAGTCCCTCTGGGTGGCAGTACTTC.

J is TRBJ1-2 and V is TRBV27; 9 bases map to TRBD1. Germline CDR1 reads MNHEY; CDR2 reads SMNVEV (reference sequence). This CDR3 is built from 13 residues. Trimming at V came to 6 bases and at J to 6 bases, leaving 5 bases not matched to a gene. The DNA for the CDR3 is TGTGCCAGCAGCGTGGGGACAGGGAATGGCTACACCTTC. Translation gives CASSVGTGNGYTF.

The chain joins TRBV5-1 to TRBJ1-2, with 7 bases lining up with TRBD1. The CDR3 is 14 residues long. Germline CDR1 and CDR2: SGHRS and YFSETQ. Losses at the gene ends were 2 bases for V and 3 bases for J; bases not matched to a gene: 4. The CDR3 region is CASSLEQGYYGYTF. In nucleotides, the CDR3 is TGCGCCAGCAGCTTAGAACAGGGGTACTATGGCTACACCTTC.

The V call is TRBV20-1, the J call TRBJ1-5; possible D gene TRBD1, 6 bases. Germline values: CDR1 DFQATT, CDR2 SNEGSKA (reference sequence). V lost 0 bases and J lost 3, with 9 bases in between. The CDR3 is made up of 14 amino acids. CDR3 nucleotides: TGCAGTGCTAGAGATGGACAGAACAATCAGCCCCAGCATTTT. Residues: CSARDGQNNQPQHF.

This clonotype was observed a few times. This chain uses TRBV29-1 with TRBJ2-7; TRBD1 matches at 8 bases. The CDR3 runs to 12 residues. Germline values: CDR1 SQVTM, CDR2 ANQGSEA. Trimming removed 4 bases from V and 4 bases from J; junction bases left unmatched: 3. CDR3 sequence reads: CSVGTGIYEQYF. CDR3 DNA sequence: TGCAGCGTTGGGACAGGGATTTACGAGCAGTACTTC.

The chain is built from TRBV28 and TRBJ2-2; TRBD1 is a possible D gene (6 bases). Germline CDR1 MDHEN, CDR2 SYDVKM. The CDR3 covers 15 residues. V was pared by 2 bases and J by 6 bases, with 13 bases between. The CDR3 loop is CASSLETGTAGELFF. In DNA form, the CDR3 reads TGTGCCAGCAGTTTAGAAACAGGGACCGCCGGGGAGCTGTTTTTT.

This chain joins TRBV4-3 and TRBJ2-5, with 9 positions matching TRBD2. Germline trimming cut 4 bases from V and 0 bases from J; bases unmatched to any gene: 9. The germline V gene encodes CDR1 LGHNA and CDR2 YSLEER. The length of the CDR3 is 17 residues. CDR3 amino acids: CASSPGRASGDQETQYF. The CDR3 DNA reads TGCGCCAGCAGCCCCGGCCGGGCTAGCGGGGACCAAGAGACCCAGTACTTC.

Here the CDR3 reads CASSPRDRGIAGPYEQYF. CDR3 coding DNA: TGTGCCAGCAGTCCCCGGGACAGGGGAATCGCGGGCCCCTACGAGCAGTACTTC. The genes are TRBV7-9 and TRBJ2-7; 10 positions match TRBD1. CDR3 length equals 18 residues. V trimming: 6 bases; J trimming: 2 bases; junction bases outside the gene matches: 16. The V gene's germline CDR1 is SEHNR and CDR2 FQNEAQ (reference sequence).

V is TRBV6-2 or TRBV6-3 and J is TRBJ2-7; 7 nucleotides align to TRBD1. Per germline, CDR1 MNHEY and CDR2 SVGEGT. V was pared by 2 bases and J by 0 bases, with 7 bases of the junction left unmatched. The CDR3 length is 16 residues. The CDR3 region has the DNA TGTGCCAGCAGTTACGGACGGGACAGCCTCTCCTACGAGCAGTACTTC. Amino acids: CASSYGRDSLSYEQYF.